The clone carrying this T cell receptor (beta chain) was recorded a few times. No antigen is known for it. This sample was taken from a study of T-cell reconstitution after alpha-beta-depleted transplantation in children. This CDR3 spans 14 amino acids. V trimming: 6 bases; J trimming: 2 bases; junction bases outside the gene matches: 5. Library preparation (for TCRbeta) was performed with unique molecular identifiers. From the PCR reads, TCRdb called clonotypes with MiXCR, one entry per CDR3 protein. The sample includes 530,000 or so distinct CDR3 sequences, 25% to 30% of them seen just once. General study points: Where some patients showed high TCRbeta diversity at day 60, it came from recipient T cells and thymic progenitors that had survived. The study reportedly traced alpha-beta T cells about two months after transplant to several hundred expanded graft clones. Newly generated T cells supplied most T-cell counts and diversity one year post-transplant.

This specimen consisted of PBMCs, obtained before TCRalphabeta/CD19-depleted stem cell transplant. The TCR originated in a boy under three years old with Wiskott-Aldrich syndrome, due to receive a stem cell transplant. This chain uses TRBV12-3 or TRBV12-4 with TRBJ2-7; 9 nucleotides align to TRBD2. The CDR3, as DNA: TGTGCCAGCAGAAAGACTAGCGGTACCTACGAGCAGTACTTC. Protein: CASRKTSGTYEQYF.